Detailed here is one T cell receptor beta chain. PCR employed 60 Vbeta and 13 Jbeta primers. Profiled with immunoSEQ multiplex PCR; TCRdb holds only in-frame clones, not every one. The data contain about 190,000 clones, around 84% of them seen just once; the ten biggest clones take up roughly 1.6%. This sample was included in a study of cytomegalovirus exposure and HLA in healthy donors. The germline V gene encodes CDR1 SGHVS and CDR2 FNYEAQ. V lost 5 bases and J lost 5; bases outside the gene matches: 11. This CDR3 region has 16 residues. Material: PBMCs. The receptor comes from a woman younger than 30 in good health and CMV-seronegative. V gene TRBV7-6 combines with J gene TRBJ2-2; 7 nucleotides match TRBD1. CDR3 in amino acids: CASSPAGGSVTGELFF. Written as DNA, the CDR3 is TGTGCCAGCAGCCCGGCAGGGGGATCTGTGACCGGGGAGCTGTTTTTT.